This T cell receptor beta chain was recovered during a study of vaccination and CD4 T cells after COVID-19. One entry per CDR3 protein results from TCRdb running MiXCR on the PCR reads. The sample carries 28,000 or so distinct CDR3 sequences, approximately 51% recorded once. The CDR3 loop spans 14 amino acids. Germline CDR1 is SQVTM and CDR2 is ANQGSEA. J lost 4 bases, V lost 4 bases, and 0 bases had no gene match. Time point meaning: late sampling 161 to 241 days after vaccination in a few convalescent patients. The gene calls are TRBV29-1 and TRBJ2-3; 15 bases line up with TRBD2. The receptor comes from a human donor who had recovered from COVID-19. Sequenced material: CD4+ T cells from blood, taken about 7 months after SARS-CoV-2 vaccination. The CDR3 loop reads CSVGTSGRADTQYF. In DNA, the CDR3 is TGCAGCGTTGGGACTAGCGGGAGGGCAGATACGCAGTATTTT.